Below, one T cell receptor beta chain is given with its context. Its antigen is as yet unknown. This sample stems from a study of CD8+CD57+ T cells in acquired aplastic anemia. For the study at large: Sorted CD4+ and CD8+ cells gave an average of approximately 3.1 ug of DNA.

Regarding the study as a whole: Patients and controls had in common twenty-nine CD8+ CDR3 sequences.

The CDR3 is 17 amino acids. V trimming: 5 bases; J trimming: 4 bases; junction bases outside the gene matches: 13. Germline V gene lookup returns CDR1 SGHTA and CDR2 FQGNSA. The study profiled TCR beta VDJ and CDR3 using genomic DNA as template. TCRdb processed the reads anew with MiXCR; each CDR3 protein has one entry. The data hold a few hundred thousand distinct CDR3 sequences, with about half observed a single time. Patients included in sequencing had previously demonstrated CD8+CD57+ cell expansion by flow cytometry. The patients all had a severe acquired aplastic anemia diagnosis. Receipt of therapy had not occurred in any patient by the time of blood sampling.

This receptor was taken from a human donor with aplastic anemia. The sample was sorted CD4+, CD8+, or CD8+CD57+ T cells (not recorded which) from PBMCs. The rearrangement uses TRBV7-2 and TRBJ2-1; 8 positions agree with TRBD2. This chain's CDR3 is CASSGSRSSGEYNEQFF. As DNA, the CDR3 is TGTGCCAGCAGCGGCAGTAGGAGTAGCGGGGAGTACAATGAGCAGTTCTTC.